The 3 T cell receptor beta chains listed next were all sequenced from one sample in a study of T cells after yellow fever vaccination (dated 2019 in TCRdb). The sample's treatment or condition label is to be understood as: live attenuated yellow fever vaccine strain. The protocol used for the library was 5' RACE. Sequenced on an Illumina NovaSeq 6000. In-frame beta chains were kept once TCRdb had trimmed the public reads at Q25 with fastp and called clones with MiXCR. One record per CDR3 amino acid sequence lists the most common genes and DNA. The sample table contains fewer than 350,000 distinct CDR3 sequences; only one count was recorded for around 3.6% of them. The ten biggest clones cover 23% of the sample. Sample: PBMCs, taken on the day of the yellow fever booster vaccination. These receptors originate from a man younger than 30 who received the YFV17D yellow fever vaccine.

This clonotype has more than one count but fewer than ten. The gene calls are TRBV20-1 and TRBJ1-1; D is ambiguous. This CDR3 contains 12 residues. V lost 3 bases to trimming and J lost 4 bases, with 9 bases between them. Germline CDR1 DFQATT, CDR2 SNEGSKA (reference sequence). The chain's CDR3 is CSASGSTTEAFF. CDR3 bases: TGCAGTGCTAGTGGTTCGACCACTGAAGCTTTCTTT.

This clonotype was counted many times. The V gene is TRBV28, the J gene TRBJ2-7; 8 nucleotides align to TRBD1. The germline V gene has CDR1 MDHEN and CDR2 SYDVKM. V was clipped by 6 bases and J by 6 bases; unmatched bases: 10. This CDR3 is built from 14 residues. The CDR3 nucleotides read TGTGCCAGCAGGACTGGACAGGGAAAAGGCGAGCAGTACGTC. This translates into CASRTGQGKGEQYV.

This clonotype was recorded at least ten times. V is TRBV19 and J is TRBJ2-1; D is perhaps TRBD2 (5 bases). CDR1 is LNHDA and CDR2 is SQIVND in the germline V gene (reference sequence). The CDR3 has 16 amino acids. The V gene lost 4 bases and the J gene lost 0 bases, with 13 bases spanning the gap. The CDR3 protein is CASSTHEAGSYNEQFF. The DNA for the CDR3 is TGTGCCAGTAGTACACATGAGGCGGGCTCCTACAATGAGCAGTTCTTC.